Listed below are T cell receptor beta chains from one sample, sequenced in a study of blood T cell repertoires in COVID-19. Using immunoSEQ multiplex PCR, the repertoire was profiled, and TCRdb retains in-frame clones only, with some absent. The repertoire holds 200,000 to 250,000 clones, with 86% as singletons. The material sequenced was peripheral blood. Receptor source: a woman in her fifties or sixties with COVID-19, enrolled during active disease. The CDR3 runs from the conserved cysteine through the conserved F or W. Each record gives: CDR3 protein, CDR3 DNA, clone size, J gene, V gene, D gene. The D gene is left open where the match is weak. Some rows mark clone size as missing; the rest say once, few, many or name a class of expanded clone.

CDR3: CASSQGIDGYTF; DNA: TGTGCCAGCAGTCAGGGGATCGATGGCTACACCTTC; size: -; J: TRBJ1-2; V: TRBV6-2/TRBV6-3; D: -
CDR3: CASTEGGEQFF; DNA: TGCGCCAGCACCGAGGGAGGTGAGCAGTTCTTC; size: -; J: TRBJ2-1; V: TRBV10-2; D: -
CDR3: CASSLMNTEAFF; DNA: TGTGCCAGCAGCCTTATGAACACTGAAGCTTTCTTT; size: once; J: TRBJ1-1; V: TRBV14; D: -
CDR3: CAISEGGGGNNSPLHF; DNA: TGTGCCATCAGTGAGGGGGGCGGTGGGAATAATTCACCCCTCCACTTT; size: -; J: TRBJ1-6; V: TRBV10-3; D: -
CDR3: CASSLVDRASTDTQYF; DNA: TGCGCCAGCAGCTTGGTCGACAGGGCCAGCACAGATACGCAGTATTTT; size: -; J: TRBJ2-3; V: TRBV5-1; D: TRBD1
CDR3: CASSTDRDKSGELFF; DNA: TGTGCCAGCAGCACCGACAGGGATAAGAGCGGGGAGCTGTTTTTT; size: -; J: TRBJ2-2; V: TRBV21-1; D: -
CDR3: CASSQRGGPQHF; DNA: TGTGCCAGCAGCCAAAGAGGGGGTCCCCAGCATTTT; size: -; J: TRBJ1-5; V: TRBV6-5; D: -
CDR3: CASSLDRGETQYF; DNA: TGTGCCAGCAGCTTAGATCGAGGGGAGACCCAGTACTTC; size: once; J: TRBJ2-5; V: TRBV7-7; D: -
CDR3: CASSSYRQNYGYTF; DNA: TGTGCCAGCAGCTCCTACCGACAGAACTATGGCTACACCTTC; size: -; J: TRBJ1-2; V: TRBV7-2; D: -
CDR3: CASSPGGGRGTEAFF; DNA: TGCGCCAGCAGCCCGGGGGGAGGGAGGGGCACTGAAGCTTTCTTT; size: -; J: TRBJ1-1; V: TRBV5-1; D: -
CDR3: CASSFAGMNTEAFF; DNA: TGTGCCAGCAGCTTCGCGGGGATGAACACTGAAGCTTTCTTT; size: -; J: TRBJ1-1; V: TRBV11-2; D: -
CDR3: CASSLERSTSYNEQFF; DNA: TGTGCCAGCAGTTTGGAAAGGTCGACATCCTACAATGAGCAGTTCTTC; size: -; J: TRBJ2-1; V: TRBV28; D: -
CDR3: CASSPGQSYGYTF; DNA: TGCGCCAGCAGTCCGGGACAGTCCTATGGCTACACCTTC; size: -; J: TRBJ1-2; V: TRBV10-1; D: TRBD1
CDR3: CASLITGGPLGTQYF; DNA: TGTGCCAGCCTCATTACGGGGGGCCCACTGGGGACCCAGTACTTC; size: -; J: TRBJ2-5; V: TRBV7-2; D: -
CDR3: CASSQGLGRPQHF; DNA: TGCGCCAGCAGCCAAGGGTTAGGGAGGCCCCAGCATTTT; size: -; J: TRBJ1-5; V: TRBV4-1; D: -
CDR3: CASSIKGAYEQYF; DNA: TGTGCCAGCAGCATCAAAGGAGCCTACGAGCAGTACTTC; size: -; J: TRBJ2-7; V: TRBV6-2/TRBV6-3; D: -
CDR3: CATSPAGGRDTQYF; DNA: TGTGCCACCAGTCCAGCGGGGGGTAGAGATACGCAGTATTTT; size: -; J: TRBJ2-3; V: TRBV24-1; D: TRBD2
CDR3: CASSSLDRSAYEQYF; DNA: TGTGCCAGCAGTTCTCTCGACAGATCGGCCTACGAGCAGTACTTC; size: -; J: TRBJ2-7; V: TRBV2; D: -
CDR3: CASSLDRGEYNEQFF; DNA: TGCGCCAGCAGCTTGGACAGGGGGGAATACAATGAGCAGTTCTTC; size: -; J: TRBJ2-1; V: TRBV5-1; D: TRBD1
CDR3: CASSLLGDRELKKQYF; DNA: TGTGCCAGCAGTTTATTAGGTGACAGGGAATTAAAGAAGCAGTACTTC; size: -; J: TRBJ2-7; V: TRBV28; D: TRBD1
CDR3: CASSLPFGSSGNTIYF; DNA: TGTGCCAGCAGTTTACCTTTTGGGAGCTCTGGAAACACCATATATTTT; size: -; J: TRBJ1-3; V: TRBV28; D: -
CDR3: CASSLEGPSAGYGYTF; DNA: TGCGCCAGCAGCTTGGAAGGTCCGTCAGCGGGCTATGGCTACACCTTC; size: -; J: TRBJ1-2; V: TRBV5-1; D: -
CDR3: CASRESGGSQETQYF; DNA: TGTGCCAGCAGGGAGTCAGGAGGAAGTCAAGAGACCCAGTACTTC; size: few; J: TRBJ2-5; V: TRBV7-2; D: -
CDR3: CARGLAGGRGELFF; DNA: TGTGCTAGGGGTTTGGCGGGGGGGCGCGGGGAGCTGTTTTTT; size: -; J: TRBJ2-2; V: TRBV12-5; D: TRBD2
CDR3: CATSTPGNTDTQYF; DNA: TGTGCCACCAGCACGCCGGGAAACACAGATACGCAGTATTTT; size: few; J: TRBJ2-3; V: TRBV15; D: -
CDR3: CASSLGRDSPLHF; DNA: TGCGCCAGCAGCTTGGGTAGAGATTCACCCCTCCACTTT; size: -; J: TRBJ1-6; V: TRBV5-1; D: -
CDR3: CASSLAGQGNEKLFF; DNA: TGTGCCAGCAGCTTGGCCGGGCAGGGGAATGAAAAACTGTTTTTT; size: -; J: TRBJ1-4; V: TRBV5-6; D: -
CDR3: CASSQGLLYEQYF; DNA: TGTGCCAGCAGCCAAGGGCTCCTCTACGAGCAGTACTTC; size: -; J: TRBJ2-7; V: TRBV14; D: -
CDR3: CASSYGTANTGELFF; DNA: TGTGCCAGCAGTTACGGGACAGCGAACACCGGGGAGCTGTTTTTT; size: few; J: TRBJ2-2; V: TRBV6-6; D: TRBD1
CDR3: CATSRGGTGGAKTQYF; DNA: TGTGCCACCAGCAGAGGGGGGACAGGGGGCGCGAAGACCCAGTACTTC; size: -; J: TRBJ2-5; V: TRBV15; D: TRBD1
CDR3: CASLFRTGTLGGYTF; DNA: TGTGCCAGCCTCTTCAGGACAGGGACTTTGGGTGGCTACACCTTC; size: -; J: TRBJ1-2; V: TRBV6-5; D: TRBD1
CDR3: CATSKERNRVSPLHF; DNA: TGTGCCACCAGCAAAGAGAGGAACAGGGTTTCACCCCTCCACTTT; size: -; J: TRBJ1-6; V: TRBV15; D: -
CDR3: CASSLDPTIIGGIANEKLFF; DNA: TGTGCCAGCAGCTTAGACCCAACGATAATAGGAGGGATCGCTAATGAAAAACTGTTTTTT; size: -; J: TRBJ1-4; V: TRBV11-2; D: -
CDR3: CAWRGGVANEQFF; DNA: TGTGCCTGGAGGGGCGGGGTGGCGAATGAGCAGTTCTTC; size: -; J: TRBJ2-1; V: TRBV30; D: -
CDR3: CASSEQGMSTIYF; DNA: TGTGCCAGCAGTGAACAGGGGATGAGCACCATATATTTT; size: -; J: TRBJ1-3; V: TRBV6-1; D: -
CDR3: CASSNSNRGRSEQYF; DNA: TGTGCCAGCAGCAATTCCAACAGGGGGCGCTCCGAGCAGTACTTC; size: -; J: TRBJ2-7; V: TRBV13; D: TRBD1
CDR3: CASSPGQGRVGNTEAFF; DNA: TGCGCCAGCAGTCCGGGACAGGGACGGGTGGGGAACACTGAAGCTTTCTTT; size: -; J: TRBJ1-1; V: TRBV5-1; D: TRBD1
CDR3: CASSLATSGNTIYF; DNA: TGTGCCAGCAGCTTAGCAACTTCTGGAAACACCATATATTTT; size: -; J: TRBJ1-3; V: TRBV7-2; D: -
CDR3: CASSMDRGSPLHF; DNA: TGTGCCAGTAGTATGGACAGGGGTTCACCCCTCCACTTT; size: -; J: TRBJ1-6; V: TRBV19; D: TRBD1
CDR3: CASSPLAPGAGGGYTF; DNA: TGTGCCAGTAGTCCCCTGGCCCCAGGGGCCGGGGGGGGCTACACCTTC; size: -; J: TRBJ1-2; V: TRBV19; D: -
CDR3: CASSLSRQLGGYTF; DNA: TGTGCCAGCAGCTTATCCCGACAACTCGGAGGCTACACCTTC; size: -; J: TRBJ1-2; V: TRBV11-3; D: -
CDR3: CASSYSGRGGYGYTF; DNA: TGTGCCAGCAGTTACTCCGGAAGGGGCGGCTATGGCTACACCTTC; size: -; J: TRBJ1-2; V: TRBV6-2/TRBV6-3; D: -
CDR3: CASSQENRDEKLFF; DNA: TGCGCCAGCAGCCAAGAGAACAGGGATGAAAAACTGTTTTTT; size: -; J: TRBJ1-4; V: TRBV4-1; D: -
CDR3: CASSLDIRTSGDRETQYF; DNA: TGTGCCAGCAGCTTAGATATACGGACTAGCGGGGACAGGGAGACCCAGTACTTC; size: -; J: TRBJ2-5; V: TRBV11-2; D: TRBD2
CDR3: CASSQLGGGAKQETQYF; DNA: TGTGCCAGCAGCCAATTAGGCGGGGGGGCCAAACAAGAGACCCAGTACTTC; size: -; J: TRBJ2-5; V: TRBV3-1/TRBV3-2; D: TRBD2
CDR3: CASSERTGVGYTF; DNA: TGTGCCAGCAGTGAAAGAACAGGGGTCGGCTACACCTTC; size: -; J: TRBJ1-2; V: TRBV2; D: TRBD1
CDR3: CASSPLHPLDRVEANYGYTF; DNA: TGTGCCAGCAGCCCCCTGCACCCCCTCGACAGGGTAGAGGCTAACTATGGCTACACCTTC; size: once; J: TRBJ1-2; V: TRBV5-5; D: TRBD1
CDR3: CASTPAWGGAYEQYF; DNA: TGTGCCAGTACTCCTGCTTGGGGAGGGGCCTACGAGCAGTACTTC; size: -; J: TRBJ2-7; V: TRBV19; D: TRBD2
CDR3: CASSPHAGGTDTQYF; DNA: TGCGCCAGCAGCCCCCATGCGGGGGGCACAGATACGCAGTATTTT; size: -; J: TRBJ2-3; V: TRBV4-1; D: TRBD2
CDR3: CASSESGFNYEQYF; DNA: TGCGCCAGCAGTGAATCAGGGTTTAACTACGAGCAGTACTTC; size: -; J: TRBJ2-7; V: TRBV10-2; D: -
CDR3: CASSTPGGAFTDTQYF; DNA: TGTGCCAGTAGTACCCCAGGGGGCGCTTTCACAGATACGCAGTATTTT; size: -; J: TRBJ2-3; V: TRBV19; D: TRBD1
CDR3: CASRWGQGWTEAFF; DNA: TGTGCCAGTAGATGGGGACAGGGGTGGACTGAAGCTTTCTTT; size: once; J: TRBJ1-1; V: TRBV19; D: TRBD1
CDR3: CAWGTGYQPQHF; DNA: TGTGCCTGGGGGACAGGTTATCAGCCCCAGCATTTT; size: -; J: TRBJ1-5; V: TRBV30; D: TRBD1